These 20 T cell receptor beta chains were sequenced from one sample in a study of human T cells and chemical hapten exposure. Stated time point: pre-sensitization, week 0. Specified treatment: therapeutic diphenylcyclopropenone sensitization with weekly scalp DPC. TCRdb independently ran MiXCR on the RACE reads; one entry per CDR3 protein. Among 35,000 to 40,000 distinct CDR3 sequences, over 9.5% were seen once, and the ten largest hold approximately 6.3%. The sample was whole blood, taken in connection with sensitization to the hapten diphenylcyclopropenone (DPC). Source of these receptors: a man aged 25 to 45 with alopecia areata. Some clones in this sample may be carry-over from other donors' samples.

This chain connects TRBV3-1 to TRBJ2-2; the match to TRBD2 covers 12 bases. The germline gives CDR1 LGHDT, CDR2 YNNKEL (reference sequence). The ends lost 3 bases at V and 2 bases at J; junction bases unmatched: 4. The CDR3 is made up of 17 amino acids. The CDR3 reads CASSHPGLAGNTGELFF. CDR3 coding DNA: TGTGCCAGCAGCCATCCCGGACTAGCGGGAAACACCGGGGAGCTGTTTTTT.

This clonotype was found many times. CDR3 region: CASSLVSSGGYNEQFF. Written as DNA, the CDR3 is TGTGCCAGCAGCTTAGTCTCTAGCGGGGGATACAATGAGCAGTTCTTC. V and J are TRBV7-2 and TRBJ2-1, with 10 bases aligning to TRBD2. The V segment lost 1 base and the J segment 4 bases; nucleotides outside the gene matches: 4. Germline V CDR1 and CDR2: SGHTA, FQGNSA. The CDR3 length is 16 residues.

This clonotype has a single count. J is TRBJ1-1 and V is TRBV5-1; D remains unclear. In germline, CDR1 is SGHRS, CDR2 YFSETQ. V lost 5 bases, J lost 9 bases, and 17 bases lay in between. CDR3 length equals 13 residues. The CDR3 DNA sequence: TGCGCCAGCAGAACATCAAACGTGAGGAAAGCTTTCTTT. Protein: CASRTSNVRKAFF. Complete variable domain (other parts from reference TRBV5-1 and TRBJ1-1): KAGVTQTPRYLIKTRGQQVTLSCSPISGHRSVSWYQQTPGQGLQFLFEYFSETQRNKGNFPGRFSGRQFSNSRSEMNVSTLELGDSALYLCASRTSNVRKAFFGQGTRLTVV.

This clonotype was counted ten times or more. The CDR3 sequence is CSARDSNSNQPQHF. The CDR3 DNA reads as TGCAGTGCTAGGGACAGCAATAGCAATCAGCCCCAGCATTTT. This sequence joins TRBV20-1 and TRBJ1-5; TRBD1 might be the D (6 bases). V was pared by 3 bases and J by 0 bases, with 9 bases between. The CDR3 contains 14 residues. Germline CDR1 and CDR2: DFQATT and SNEGSKA (reference sequence).

This rearrangement joins TRBV5-5 to TRBJ2-7; D possibly corresponds to TRBD1 (5 bases). CDR3 length: 16 residues. Germline CDR1 SGHKS, CDR2 YYEKEE (reference sequence). In DNA form, the CDR3 reads TGTTCCAGCAGCTTGGGCCTCAGGGCAATCGACTACGAGCAGTACGTC. It specifies CSSSLGLRAIDYEQYV.

In this sample, this clonotype turned up a few times. The chain carries TRBV27 and TRBJ2-3, with 7 bases lining up with TRBD1. This CDR3 contains 14 residues. Germline CDR1 is MNHEY and CDR2 is SMNVEV (reference sequence). V was pared by 2 bases and J by 5 bases, with 4 bases of the junction left unmatched. The CDR3 sequence is CASSLHRGEDTQYF. The CDR3 DNA sequence: TGTGCCAGCAGTTTACACAGGGGAGAAGATACGCAGTATTTT.

In its sample, this clonotype was seen a few times. The chain combines TRBV18 with TRBJ2-5; tentative D call: TRBD1 (6 bases). The CDR3 runs 13 residues. Deletions cut 5 bases from V and 4 bases from J, with 11 bases between. Germline CDR1 and CDR2: KGHSH and LQKENI. CDR3 sequence: CASSAPRGETQYF. In DNA form, the CDR3 reads TGTGCCAGCTCAGCCCCCAGGGGAGAGACCCAGTACTTC.

This clonotype was found many times. The J gene is TRBJ1-1, the V gene TRBV2; D not resolved. V gave up 0 bases and J gave up 5 bases, with 13 bases separating them. CDR3 length equals 15 residues. Germline V gives CDR1 SNHLY, CDR2 FYNNEI. CDR3 region: CASSEARRRSTEAFF. CDR3 coding DNA: TGTGCCAGCAGTGAAGCTCGGCGCAGGAGTACTGAAGCTTTCTTT. Using reference TRBV2 and TRBJ1-1 for the parts outside the CDR3, the full variable domain is EPEVTQTPSHQVTQMGQEVILRCVPISNHLYFYWYRQILGQKVEFLVSFYNNEISEKSEIFDDQFSVERPDGSNFTLKIRSTKLEDSAMYFCASSEARRRSTEAFFGQGTRLTVV.

This clonotype was seen repeatedly, ten times or more. The chain couples TRBV12-3 or TRBV12-4 to TRBJ1-3; possible D gene TRBD1, 6 bases. This CDR3 comprises 15 residues. V dropped 7 bases and J dropped 4 bases, with 17 bases sitting between them. The CDR3 sequence: CASNLDSGGGNTIYF. CDR3 coding DNA: TGTGCCAGCAACTTGGACAGCGGGGGAGGAAACACCATATATTTT.

This chain uses TRBV24-1 with TRBJ2-3; 7 bases map to TRBD1. After removal of 7 bases from V and 6 bases from J, the junction contained 6 bases not matched to a gene. CDR1 KGHDR and CDR2 SFDVKD come from the germline V gene. There are 13 residues in the CDR3. CDR3 nucleotides: TGTGCCACCAGGAGAGGGGGCGAGGATACGCAGTATTTT. Protein: CATRRGGEDTQYF.

This sequence joins TRBV10-1 and TRBJ2-1; TRBD2 matches 10 bases. Germline CDR1 WNHNN, CDR2 SYGVQD (reference sequence). This CDR3 region has 14 residues. The junction had 4 bases not matched to a gene; V was cut back by 3 bases and J by 8 bases. The CDR3 sequence: CASSDASGGDEQFF. CDR3 nucleotide sequence: TGCGCCAGCAGTGACGCTAGCGGGGGCGATGAGCAGTTCTTC.

This clonotype was seen ten or more times. V gene TRBV20-1 combines with J gene TRBJ1-4; D unresolved. The CDR3 has 15 residues. Germline lookup yields CDR1 DFQATT and CDR2 SNEGSKA (reference sequence). The germline V and J ends were trimmed by 3 bases and 5 bases, with 16 bases remaining between them. The CDR3 here is CSASPAELMNEKLFF. The CDR3 DNA follows: TGCAGTGCTAGTCCGGCAGAACTAATGAATGAAAAACTGTTTTTT.

This clonotype was picked up many times. J is TRBJ1-5 and V is TRBV29-1; TRBD1 matches at 7 bases. The CDR3 has 13 residues. The V gene end was trimmed by 4 bases and the J gene end by 3 bases; junction bases not matched to a gene: 3. Germline V gene sequence: CDR1 SQVTM, CDR2 ANQGSEA. Here the CDR3 reads CSVGDSLNQPQHF. DNA of the CDR3: TGCAGCGTTGGGGACAGTCTCAATCAGCCCCAGCATTTT. The full variable domain, its missing parts supplied by reference TRBV29-1 and TRBJ1-5, is SAVISQKPSRDICQRGTSLTIQCQVDSQVTMMFWYRQQPGQSLTLIATANQGSEATYESGFVIDKFPISRPNLTFSTLTVSNMSPEDSSIYLCSVGDSLNQPQHFGDGTRLSIL.

There are many counts of this clonotype. The chain couples TRBV6-1 to TRBJ2-7; TRBD2 aligns across 11 bases. Trimming took 5 bases from V and 2 from J; bases not matched to a gene: 5. Germline assignment: CDR1 MNHNS and CDR2 SASEGT. There are 15 residues in the CDR3. The CDR3 here is CASSSIAGGTYEQYF. The CDR3 nucleotides read TGTGCCAGCAGTTCAATAGCGGGGGGGACCTACGAGCAGTACTTC.

The chain recombines TRBV7-2 with TRBJ1-1, with TRBD1 matching 7 bases. Per germline, CDR1 SGHTA and CDR2 FQGNSA. The junction had 15 bases not matched to a gene; V was cut back by 3 bases and J by 5 bases. There are 17 residues in the CDR3. CDR3: CASSFHSTQTGWTEAFF. In nucleotides, the CDR3 is TGTGCCAGCAGCTTTCATTCGACTCAGACAGGGTGGACTGAAGCTTTCTTT.

This clonotype has at least ten counts. The CDR3 is CASSEMEVRDYEQYV. The CDR3 DNA reads as TGTGCCAGCAGTGAAATGGAGGTCAGGGACTACGAGCAGTACGTC. This chain joins TRBV6-1 and TRBJ2-7; TRBD1 or TRBD2 may be the D gene (5 bases each). CDR1 and CDR2 (germline): MNHNS, SASEGT. V shed 2 bases and J shed 3 bases, with 14 bases lying between them. This CDR3 has 15 amino acids.

V usage is TRBV3-1 and J usage is TRBJ2-1, with D perhaps given as TRBD1 or TRBD2 (5 bases each). Germline V gene sequence: CDR1 LGHDT, CDR2 YNNKEL (reference sequence). This CDR3 is built from 14 residues. V was trimmed by 1 base and J by 6 bases, leaving 10 bases between them. CDR3 DNA: TGTGCCAGCAGCCAAGCCGGGGACCCCAATGAGCAGTTCTTC. The encoded protein is CASSQAGDPNEQFF.

This chain joins TRBV28 and TRBJ1-2; no firm D call. Trimming cost V 6 bases and J 2 bases, with 7 bases left between them. The CDR3 consists of 12 residues. CDR1 and CDR2 (germline): MDHEN, SYDVKM. Here the CDR3 reads CASSQANYGYTF. The CDR3 DNA reads as TGTGCCAGCAGCCAGGCCAACTATGGCTACACCTTC.

This clonotype was picked up many times. The chain recombines TRBV11-2 with TRBJ1-3; D is undetermined. Trimming shortened V by 0 bases and J by 2 bases, and 8 bases separated the two germline ends. The CDR3 length is 15 residues. Germline CDR1 and CDR2: SGHAT and FQNNGV. The CDR3 is CASSLETGPGNTIYF. The CDR3 DNA reads TGTGCCAGCAGCTTAGAAACTGGACCTGGAAACACCATATATTTT. The entire variable domain, with the rest obtained from reference TRBV11-2 and TRBJ1-3, is as follows: EAGVAQSPRYKIIEKRQSVAFWCNPISGHATLYWYQQILGQGPKLLIQFQNNGVVDDSQLPKDRFSAERLKGVDSTLKIQPAKLEDSAVYLCASSLETGPGNTIYFGEGSWLTVV.

The chain links TRBV7-3 to TRBJ2-5; D gene unclear. V was clipped by 0 bases and J by 5 bases, with 10 bases between them. Germline loops: CDR1 SGHTA, CDR2 FQGTGA. This CDR3 spans 14 amino acids. The CDR3 sequence: CASSLTGYHETQYF. As DNA, the CDR3 is TGTGCCAGCAGCTTAACGGGGTATCACGAGACCCAGTACTTC.